What follows is one TCR beta chain and its context. Its target antigen remains unknown. Within one base of it there is no much larger clone, and no base qualities were kept. The entry originates in a study of a mutant IDH1 vaccine in newly diagnosed glioma (dated by TCRdb to about 2021). Context from the whole study: Vaccination began 4-6 weeks after radiotherapy alone, or alongside temozolomide cycles in the chemotherapy-containing groups. Of the approximately 33 treated patients, approximately 62% were male and around 40% were female, and the mean age was approximately 37 years. Before enrollment, patients had received standard therapy of radiotherapy alone, temozolomide alone, or radiochemotherapy with temozolomide; most received the combination. The week-35 safety follow-up was designated visit V12, and the week-47 end of study was designated visit V13. Peripheral blood samples were drawn at six visits, namely V03 (baseline), V05, V07, V10, V12 and V13. Longitudinal TCRB deep sequencing was performed for 20 to 30 treated patients wherever samples were available for exploratory analyses. Study-level results and caveats: PBMC samples for TCRB deep sequencing were selected based on availability. Across multiple MHC alleles, vaccine-induced immune responses were seen in about 93% of patients. According to the authors, sample limitations meant that analyses of patient blood samples could not be reproduced. Pseudoprogression seemed to be unrelated to changes in the top peripheral T cell clonotypes found by TCRB sequencing.

Reading the label with the study, this specimen's time point is: week 35, safety follow-up. Each vaccine dose was 300 ug of a 20-mer mutant IDH1 peptide in Montanide, given subcutaneously with topical imiquimod. Across visits V03 through V10, patients got a total of eight vaccinations, given in weeks 1, 3, 5, 7, 11, 15, 19 and 23. Newly diagnosed WHO grade 3 or 4 IDH1-mutant astrocytomas showing loss of nuclear ATRX were present in the donors. The samples were drawn from NOA16, a multicentre, single-arm, open-label phase I trial in Germany that tested a mutant IDH1 peptide vaccine in humans for the first time. Genomic DNA for TCRB sequencing was extracted from EDTA blood using the DNeasy Blood and Tissue Kit. Library preparation employed the immunoSEQ multiplex PCR assay. Following the manufacturer's protocol, the hsTCRB Kit was used to amplify rearranged TCR beta chain sequences. An Illumina MiSeq was used to sequence the TCRB libraries. The authors' pipeline ran thus. The proprietary platform of the kit vendor was used for demultiplexing, trimming and gene mapping. What TCRdb holds here is the immuneACCESS table cut down to in-frame rearrangements. Part of the clones is not present; checked against another copy, under half of the missing clones reflect an unresolved V gene, and the others are unexplained. For V, J and clone size, that table is used; D and trimming come from the DNA. Recorded for this sample are some 58,000 clones; 80% to 90% of them occurred a single time. The ten largest clones add up to about 4.9% of the sample.

Spanning cysteine to phenylalanine, the CDR3 consists of 12 amino acids. The DNA shown is the 36-base CDR3, in frame from base 1. In the germline V gene, CDR1 corresponds to MDHEN and CDR2 to SYDVKM. Trimming takes 8 bases off V and 8 bases off J; junction bases not matched to a gene: 4. Sequencing was performed on PBMCs, taken from a glioma patient whose treatment included an IDH1 peptide vaccine. The receptor was derived from a man aged 40-50 years with glioma. Recombination joined TRBV28 with TRBJ1-2; 11 junctional bases match TRBD1. In nucleotides, the sequence is TGTGCCAGCCTGGGACAGGGGGGCGGCTACACCTTC. It translates to CASLGQGGGYTF.